One and the same sample provided the 9 T cell receptor beta chains below, sequenced in a study of blood T cell repertoires in COVID-19. The method was immunoSEQ multiplex PCR; TCRdb's version includes in-frame clones alone and lacks a portion of them. The data contain about 280,000 clones, 80% to 90% of them singletons. Input material: peripheral blood. The origin of the receptors is a woman aged 70-85 years with acute or convalescent COVID-19.

The genes are TRBV11-2 and TRBJ1-4, with a weak D call TRBD1 (5 bases). V was trimmed by 3 bases and J by 8 bases, leaving 13 bases between them. The CDR3 length is 14 residues. Germline lookup yields CDR1 SGHAT and CDR2 FQNNGV. The CDR3 protein is CASSLIRGGEKLFF. The CDR3 region has the DNA TGTGCCAGCAGCTTGATCCGGGGGGGGGAAAAACTGTTTTTT. The full variable domain, its missing parts supplied by reference TRBV11-2 and TRBJ1-4, is EAGVAQSPRYKIIEKRQSVAFWCNPISGHATLYWYQQILGQGPKLLIQFQNNGVVDDSQLPKDRFSAERLKGVDSTLKIQPAKLEDSAVYLCASSLIRGGEKLFFGSGTQLSVL.

The rearrangement links TRBV5-5 to TRBJ1-1; D may be TRBD1 (5 bases). The CDR3 runs to 15 residues. The V and J ends lost 3 bases and 1 base respectively, with 13 bases between them. CDR1 and CDR2 from the germline V gene are SGHKS and YYEKEE (reference sequence). The CDR3 loop is CASSSSATGNTEAFF. CDR3 coding DNA: TGTGCCAGCAGCTCCAGCGCAACAGGGAACACTGAAGCTTTCTTT.

The genes are TRBV3-1 (or the pseudogene TRBV3-2) and TRBJ1-4, with 8 nucleotides matching TRBD1. J lost 8 bases, V lost 2 bases, and 4 bases had no gene match. The CDR3 length is 14 residues. Germline V CDR1 and CDR2: LGHDT, YNNKEL (reference sequence). CDR3 DNA sequence: TGTGCCAGCAGCCAAACAGGGGGTAACGAAAAACTGTTTTTT. This codes for CASSQTGGNEKLFF.

The rearrangement links TRBV9 to TRBJ2-3; D is perhaps TRBD1 (6 bases). The V gene lost 0 bases and the J gene lost 6 bases, with 8 bases spanning the gap. The CDR3 length is 13 residues. In germline, CDR1 is SGDLS, CDR2 YYNGEE. CDR3 amino acids: CASSVAQGDTQYF. The CDR3 DNA sequence: TGTGCCAGCAGCGTAGCCCAGGGGGATACGCAGTATTTT.

This CDR3 is CASSSRRTGGYGYTF. CDR3 DNA: TGTGCCAGCAGCTCTAGAAGGACAGGGGGCTATGGCTACACCTTC. V and J are TRBV11-2 and TRBJ1-2, with 10 bases identical to TRBD1. Germline V CDR1 and CDR2: SGHAT, FQNNGV. V dropped 4 bases and J dropped 4; count of bases not matched to a gene: 6. The CDR3 extends over 15 amino acids. The full variable domain, in which reference TRBV11-2 and TRBJ1-2 provide the parts outside the CDR3, is EAGVAQSPRYKIIEKRQSVAFWCNPISGHATLYWYQQILGQGPKLLIQFQNNGVVDDSQLPKDRFSAERLKGVDSTLKIQPAKLEDSAVYLCASSSRRTGGYGYTFGSGTRLTVV.

V is TRBV18 and J is TRBJ1-1; maybe TRBD1 (6 bases). V lost 2 bases to trimming and J lost 6 bases, with 10 bases between them. This CDR3 has 13 residues. Looked up from germline, CDR1 is KGHSH and CDR2 is LQKENI. The DNA for the CDR3 is TGTGCCAGCTCACCAAACAGGGACGCTGAAGCTTTCTTT. This sequence encodes CASSPNRDAEAFF.

Comment on this clone: Likely a read error: the CDR3 ends without its conserved phenylalanine or tryptophan. It is unclear where the CDR3 begins or ends on the DNA, so no DNA is shown, and the CDR3 is as TCRdb lists it. The V and J genes are TRBV5-6 and TRBJ1-1; the table's D call TRBD1 went unverified against the DNA. The V gene's germline CDR1 is SGHDT and CDR2 YYEEEE. Counting both end residues, the CDR3 totals 11 amino acids. CDR3 protein: CASSLAATVLL.

The chain recombines TRBV3-1 (or the pseudogene TRBV3-2) with TRBJ2-5, with no clear D. Germline CDR1 is LGHDT and CDR2 is YNNKEL (reference sequence). Trimming pared 3 bases from V and 2 bases from J, leaving 19 bases between. The CDR3 consists of 17 residues. In DNA, the CDR3 is TGTGCCAGCAGCCACAACCTTAGGTCCACCGGGCAAGAGACCCAGTACTTC. Amino acids: CASSHNLRSTGQETQYF.

The gene calls are TRBV6-2 or TRBV6-3 and TRBJ2-7; 9 nucleotides line up with TRBD2. This CDR3 region has 15 residues. Germline CDR1 and CDR2: MNHEY and SVGEGT. V dropped 6 bases and J dropped 2; count of bases not matched to a gene: 8. The DNA of the CDR3 is TGTGCCAGCAGCTCTTGGTCTAGCGGGACCTACGAGCAGTACTTC. This codes for CASSSWSSGTYEQYF.